This T cell receptor beta chain was sequenced for a study of blood T cells in healthy people across ages. Whole-study results and caveats: Estimates of total diversity, which came from one million sequenced T cells, were considered to be underestimates.

Germline CDR1 is ENHRY and CDR2 is SYGVKD. Trimming left V 0 bases short and J 0 bases short, with 6 bases between. The CDR3 loop spans 15 amino acids. For the second PCR, which ran for roughly 6 to 11 cycles, a sample-barcoded 5' primer and a J-beta primer mix were used. Each CDR3 protein is one row after TCRdb ran MiXCR on the 5' RACE reads. This sample yields under 950,000 distinct CDR3 sequences, of which approximately 22% are seen a single time; 22% belongs to the top ten. This clonotype has a handful of counts. Its target is not known. Material for sequencing was blood. This TCR was sampled from a man between 65 and 85 years old in good health. This sequence joins TRBV10-3 and TRBJ2-1; D gene unclear. CDR3 nucleotide sequence: TGTGCCATCAGTGAGTCGGGTAGCTCCTACAATGAGCAGTTCTTC. Its protein is CAISESGSSYNEQFF.